The 28 T cell receptor beta chains listed next were all sequenced from one sample in a study of shared T cell receptors in the human thymus. Data came from immunoSEQ multiplex PCR; TCRdb stores just in-frame clones and leaves some out. The sample lists 500,000 to 550,000 clones, 70% to 80% seen once, with more than 0.01% in the top ten. A further study also used this sample, focusing on human thymus T cells.

Sequenced sample: thymocytes. Receptor source: a boy less than two years old with a congenital heart defect.

The rearrangement uses TRBV7-8 and TRBJ2-7, with TRBD1 matching over 8 bases. This CDR3 comprises 14 residues. Trimming removed 8 bases from V and 1 base from J; junction bases left unmatched: 7. Germline lookup yields CDR1 SGHVS and CDR2 FQNEAQ. CDR3 nucleotides: TGTGCCAGCGGGCTCCGGGACAGGTCCTACGAGCAGTACTTC. Its translation: CASGLRDRSYEQYF.

As to this clone: The sample has other DNA sequences that encode this CDR3 too. This chain links TRBV29-1 with TRBJ2-3; TRBD2 matches at 7 bases. This CDR3 comprises 15 residues. J gave up 5 bases and V 4 bases, and 12 bases lay outside the gene matches. Germline lookup yields CDR1 SQVTM and CDR2 ANQGSEA. The CDR3 loop is CSVGPPAGEGDTQYF. The CDR3 coding sequence is TGCAGCGTTGGCCCCCCGGCCGGGGAGGGAGATACGCAGTATTTT.

V is TRBV19 and J is TRBJ2-4, with D maybe TRBD1 (6 bases). The V gene lost 4 bases and the J gene lost 7 bases, with 11 bases spanning the gap. The germline V gene has CDR1 LNHDA and CDR2 SQIVND (reference sequence). There are 13 residues in the CDR3. CDR3 sequence reads: CASSRDTGNIQYF. The CDR3 bases are TGTGCCAGTAGTAGGGACACAGGGAACATTCAGTACTTC.

This chain joins TRBV9 and TRBJ2-3, with D perhaps matching TRBD1 (6 bases). V lost 0 bases, J lost 2 bases, and 13 bases lay in between. Germline lookup yields CDR1 SGDLS and CDR2 YYNGEE. The CDR3 consists of 16 residues. The CDR3 region has the DNA TGTGCCAGCAGCGTAGATAAGGCAGGGGTCACAGATACGCAGTATTTT. As protein: CASSVDKAGVTDTQYF.

The V call is TRBV15, the J call TRBJ2-1, with TRBD2 as a possible D gene (5 bases). Germline lookup yields CDR1 LNHNV and CDR2 YYDKDF (reference sequence). CDR3 length: 19 amino acids. V lost 0 bases and J lost 9, with 27 bases in between. DNA of the CDR3: TGTGCCACCAGCAGAGATAACCGAGGACTCACAAACCCAAGGAGTGAGCAGTTCTTC. Amino acids: CATSRDNRGLTNPRSEQFF. The full variable domain, with the rest looked up from reference TRBV15 and TRBJ2-1, is DAMVIQNPRYQVTQFGKPVTLSCSQTLNHNVMYWYQQKSSQAPKLLFHYYDKDFNNEADTPDNFQSRRPNTSFCFLDIRSPGLGDTAMYLCATSRDNRGLTNPRSEQFFGPGTRLTVL.

J is TRBJ2-3 and V is TRBV4-2, with a possible D match to TRBD1 (5 bases). Germline CDR1 is LGHNA and CDR2 is YNFKEQ. V gave up 8 bases and J gave up 0 bases, with 18 bases separating them. The CDR3 extends over 16 amino acids. CDR3 protein: CASGRGRAVSTDTQYF. The CDR3 nucleotides read TGTGCCAGCGGAAGAGGCAGGGCCGTTAGCACAGATACGCAGTATTTT.

J is TRBJ1-1 and V is TRBV27; D is undetermined. The germline V gene encodes CDR1 MNHEY and CDR2 SMNVEV (reference sequence). This CDR3 is built from 10 residues. Trimming removed 8 bases at V and 8 bases at J, with 9 bases between. CDR3: CASAGTEAFF. The CDR3 nucleotides are TGTGCCAGCGCGGGAACCGAAGCTTTCTTT.

The rearrangement uses TRBV15 and TRBJ2-2; D remains unclear. The CDR3 has 17 amino acids. The ends were cut back, 0 bases at V and 5 bases at J, with 16 bases in the middle. CDR1 and CDR2 from the germline V gene are LNHNV and YYDKDF (reference sequence). The CDR3 region is CATSRDLPPTRTGELFF. The DNA for the CDR3 is TGTGCCACCAGCAGAGATCTTCCGCCTACGCGGACCGGGGAGCTGTTTTTT.

This clone was seen only a few times. The rearrangement uses TRBV5-4 and TRBJ1-2; TRBD1 might be the D (5 bases). The CDR3 runs to 14 residues. CDR1 and CDR2 from the germline V gene are SGHNT and YYREEE (reference sequence). Trimming left V 4 bases short and J 0 bases short, with 10 bases between. Here the CDR3 reads CASSRREANYGYTF. In DNA form, the CDR3 reads TGTGCCAGCAGCCGCAGGGAAGCTAACTATGGCTACACCTTC.

This clone was observed once. The chain employs TRBV30 and TRBJ2-7; no reliable D call. Germline values: CDR1 GTSNPN, CDR2 SVGIG (reference sequence). The CDR3 runs to 15 residues. V lost 0 bases and J lost 1, with 13 bases in between. CDR3 DNA sequence: TGTGCCTGGAGTGTAAGGCAGCCTAGGTCCTACGAGCAGTACTTC. Translation: CAWSVRQPRSYEQYF.

The chain carries TRBV12-5 and TRBJ1-1, with unresolved D. Trimming shortened V by 6 bases and J by 1 base, and 6 bases separated the two germline ends. Per germline, CDR1 LGHNT and CDR2 FRNRAP. This CDR3 region has 12 residues. The CDR3 region has the DNA TGTGCTAGTGGCCTCTCGAACACTGAAGCTTTCTTT. Translation gives CASGLSNTEAFF. Full variable domain (missing parts from reference TRBV12-5 and TRBJ1-1): DARVTQTPRHKVTEMGQEVTMRCQPILGHNTVFWYRQTMMQGLELLAYFRNRAPLDDSGMPKDRFSAEMPDATLATLKIQPSEPRDSAVYFCASGLSNTEAFFGQGTRLTVV.

V usage is TRBV7-2 and J usage is TRBJ2-7; 14 bases align to TRBD2. The ends lost 7 bases at V and 3 bases at J; junction bases unmatched: 11. The CDR3 totals 17 residues. CDR1 is SGHTA and CDR2 is FQGNSA in the germline V gene. CDR3 in amino acids: CASTTGPGLAGVYEQYF. The CDR3 DNA is TGTGCCAGCACTACCGGGCCGGGACTAGCGGGAGTCTACGAGCAGTACTTC.

CDR3 protein: CASSPDRSFSYEQYF. In nucleotides, the CDR3 is TGTGCCAGCAGCCCAGACAGGTCGTTCTCCTACGAGCAGTACTTC. This sequence joins TRBV14 and TRBJ2-7; maybe TRBD1 (6 bases). V shed 4 bases and J shed 0 bases, with 13 bases lying between them. Germline-derived CDR1 and CDR2 are SGHDN and FVKESK. The CDR3 covers 15 residues.

The genes are TRBV6-1 and TRBJ2-3, with 11 bases lining up with TRBD2. Looked up from germline, CDR1 is MNHNS and CDR2 is SASEGT. Trimming cost V 8 bases and J 5 bases; bases outside gene matches: 9. There are 15 residues in the CDR3. The CDR3 region is CASPRHSGRGDTQYF. In DNA form, the CDR3 reads TGTGCCAGCCCCAGGCATAGCGGGAGGGGAGATACGCAGTATTTT.

Only a few counts were recorded for this clone. The chain uses TRBV5-1 and TRBJ2-2; D perhaps matches TRBD2 (5 bases). In germline, CDR1 is SGHRS, CDR2 YFSETQ. V gave up 4 bases and J gave up 6 bases, with 16 bases separating them. The CDR3 totals 15 residues. The CDR3 region has the DNA TGCGCCAGCAGCCCGACTCGGGAAACCTCCGGGGAGCTGTTTTTT. Amino acid sequence: CASSPTRETSGELFF.

The chain couples TRBV5-4 to TRBJ2-7; a possible D gene is TRBD2 (7 bases). Germline V lookup: CDR1 SGHNT, CDR2 YYREEE (reference sequence). V was clipped by 0 bases and J by 0 bases, with 10 bases between them. CDR3 length: 15 residues. The CDR3 nucleotides are TGTGCCAGCAGCTTGGAGGCGGGGGCCTCCTACGAGCAGTACTTC. Its translation is CASSLEAGASYEQYF. The whole variable domain, remainder taken from reference TRBV5-4 and TRBJ2-7, is ETGVTQSPTHLIKTRGQQVTLRCSSQSGHNTVSWYQQALGQGPQFIFQYYREEENGRGNFPPRFSGLQFPNYSSELNVNALELDDSALYLCASSLEAGASYEQYFGPGTRLTVT.

The V and J genes are TRBV4-3 and TRBJ1-2, with a tentative D call TRBD1 (5 bases). In germline, CDR1 is LGHNA, CDR2 YSLEER. Between the trimmed V and J ends, which lost 1 base and 7 bases, there was a span of 10 bases. The CDR3 runs 13 residues. In nucleotides, the CDR3 is TGCGCCAGCAGCCAAGGGCAGGGCGGTGGCTACACCTTC. Translated: CASSQGQGGGYTF.

V is TRBV11-3 and J is TRBJ2-7; 9 nucleotides agree with TRBD2. J was trimmed by 6 bases and V by 1 base; bases with no gene match: 13. CDR1 is SGHNT, CDR2 YENEEA, per germline. The CDR3 is 17 residues long. DNA of the CDR3: TGTGCCAGCAGCTTAGCTCGGCGGGGTAGCGGGAGTGGCGAGCAGTACTTC. Protein product: CASSLARRGSGSGEQYF.

This chain connects TRBV5-1 to TRBJ2-1, with 9 bases identical to TRBD2. Germline V gene lookup returns CDR1 SGHRS and CDR2 YFSETQ. The V segment lost 6 bases and the J segment 10 bases; nucleotides outside the gene matches: 20. This CDR3 is built from 17 residues. This chain's CDR3 is CASTLSLVAGEVGEQFF. Here the CDR3 DNA reads TGCGCCAGCACCCTTTCCCTTGTAGCGGGAGAGGTTGGCGAGCAGTTCTTC.

The V gene is TRBV27, the J gene TRBJ1-2, with D maybe TRBD1 (6 bases). CDR3 length: 18 residues. Germline V gene data show CDR1 as MNHEY and CDR2 as SMNVEV (reference sequence). Trimming shortened V by 4 bases and J by 4 bases, and 25 bases separated the two germline ends. CDR3 sequence: CASSSDSGTSHRAYGYTF. CDR3 DNA: TGTGCCAGCAGTTCCGATTCCGGGACATCCCACCGCGCCTATGGCTACACCTTC.

The V and J genes are TRBV18 and TRBJ2-7; no clear D gene. CDR1 and CDR2 (germline): KGHSH, LQKENI. V lost 0 bases, J lost 5 bases, and 8 bases lay in between. CDR3 length: 13 residues. The CDR3 loop reads CASSPPFLDEQYF. As DNA, the CDR3 is TGTGCCAGCTCACCACCGTTTCTAGACGAGCAGTACTTC. The full variable domain, rest sourced from reference TRBV18 and TRBJ2-7, is NAGVMQNPRHLVRRRGQEARLRCSPMKGHSHVYWYRQLPEEGLKFMVYLQKENIIDESGMPKERFSAEFPKEGPSILRIQQVVRGDSAAYFCASSPPFLDEQYFGPGTRLTVT.

The chain carries TRBV15 and TRBJ2-4; perhaps TRBD2 as D (5 bases). The germline CDR1 and CDR2 sequences are LNHNV and YYDKDF (reference sequence). The CDR3 spans 16 residues. Trimming left V 4 bases short and J 4 bases short, with 17 bases between. CDR3 coding DNA: TGTGCCACCAGCATTCGGAGGAGCCGAAAGAAAAACATTCAGTACTTC. Amino acid sequence: CATSIRRSRKKNIQYF.

The rearrangement uses TRBV6-4 and TRBJ1-3; no firm D call. V lost 6 bases and J lost 1, with 16 bases in between. The germline gives CDR1 MRHNA, CDR2 SNTAGT. The CDR3 runs 16 residues. The DNA of the CDR3 is TGTGCCAGCAGCGCCGACACGAGACCTTCTGGAAACACCATATATTTT. As protein: CASSADTRPSGNTIYF.

This chain connects TRBV7-4 to TRBJ2-3, with D unclear. Trimming left V 5 bases short and J 2 bases short, with 20 bases between. The CDR3 has 17 residues. CDR1 and CDR2 from the germline V gene are SGHVT and SQSDAQ. CDR3 sequence reads: CASSRRATLRNTDTQYF. The DNA for the CDR3 is TGTGCCAGCAGCCGTAGAGCAACCCTTAGAAACACAGATACGCAGTATTTT.

Here the CDR3 DNA reads TGCGCCAGCAGTGAAACTGGCTCTGGAAACACCATATATTTT. Translated, it gives CASSETGSGNTIYF. The genes are TRBV10-1 and TRBJ1-3, with no clear D. Trimming shortened V by 3 bases and J by 0 bases, and 6 bases separated the two germline ends. This CDR3 comprises 14 residues. Germline V gene sequence: CDR1 WNHNN, CDR2 SYGVQD (reference sequence).

The chain carries TRBV18 and TRBJ1-5, with 7 bases that match TRBD1. J lost 0 bases, V lost 3 bases, and 5 bases had no gene match. CDR1 and CDR2 (germline): KGHSH, LQKENI. The CDR3 runs to 16 residues. The CDR3 nucleotides read TGTGCCAGCTCACCCGACAGGGAGGATAGCAATCAGCCCCAGCATTTT. Protein sequence: CASSPDREDSNQPQHF.

This clone turned up a few times. The V gene is TRBV29-1, the J gene TRBJ2-3, with 9 bases aligning to TRBD2. The ends lost 3 bases at V and 1 base at J; junction bases unmatched: 14. The CDR3 contains 18 residues. Per germline, CDR1 SQVTM and CDR2 ANQGSEA. CDR3 coding DNA: TGCAGCGTTGAGGGTGGAGGGCTAGCGGGATTGGGCACAGATACGCAGTATTTT. Translation: CSVEGGGLAGLGTDTQYF.

The table lists this clone with a few counts. The chain is built from TRBV6-1 and TRBJ2-3, with 9 bases identical to TRBD2. This CDR3 spans 15 amino acids. With V trimmed by 7 bases and J by 4 bases, 9 bases remained unmatched. Germline V gene lookup returns CDR1 MNHNS and CDR2 SASEGT. The DNA of the CDR3 is TGTGCCAGCACGGTTAAGGGCGGGAGGGCAGATACGCAGTATTTT. This encodes CASTVKGGRADTQYF.